Below, one T cell receptor beta chain is given with its context. This entry belongs to a study of blood T cell repertoires in COVID-19. Measured with immunoSEQ multiplex PCR; TCRdb has only the in-frame clones, and not every one. The table shows roughly 53,000 clones, with more than 75% occurring only once. Losses at the gene ends were 4 bases for V and 10 bases for J; bases not matched to a gene: 7. Germline values: CDR1 SGHRS, CDR2 YFSETQ. The CDR3 is 15 residues long. Sequenced input: peripheral blood. The rearrangement uses TRBV5-1 and TRBJ2-1; 14 bases map to TRBD2. This TCR derives from a human donor in a cohort sampled during active COVID-19. CDR3 nucleotides: TGCGCCAGCAGCATACAGGGACTAGCGGGAGACGAGCAGTTCTTC. Amino acid sequence: CASSIQGLAGDEQFF.